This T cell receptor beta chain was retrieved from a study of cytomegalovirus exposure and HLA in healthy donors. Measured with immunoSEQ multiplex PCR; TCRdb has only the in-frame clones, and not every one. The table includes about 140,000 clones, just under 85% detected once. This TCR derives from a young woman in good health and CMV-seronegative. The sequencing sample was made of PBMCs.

As DNA, the CDR3 is TGTGCCAGCAGCGGACAGGTCTCGAGAGGCTACACCTTC. It yields the protein CASSGQVSRGYTF. The chain uses TRBV5-6 and TRBJ1-2, with 7 bases fitting TRBD1. Germline trimming cut 4 bases from V and 8 bases from J; bases unmatched to any gene: 8. CDR1 is SGHDT and CDR2 is YYEEEE in the germline V gene. This CDR3 region has 13 residues.